The entry below gives a single TCR beta chain sequence along with its context. The entry originates in a study of blood T cell repertoires in COVID-19. In the study overall: The cDNA or gDNA used as material had been derived from T cells, B-cell-depleted T cells, or PBMCs.

Here immunoSEQ multiplex PCR was the method, and the copy in TCRdb shows in-frame clones only, minus some. The sample carries 130,000 to 150,000 clones, over 80% recorded once. V dropped 5 bases and J dropped 7; count of bases not matched to a gene: 7. The CDR3 has 14 amino acids. Germline V gene data show CDR1 as SGHTA and CDR2 as FQGNSA. Sequencing was carried out using peripheral blood. The sequence was obtained from a woman between 40 and 55 years old with active or convalescent COVID-19. The genes are TRBV7-2 and TRBJ2-7; 11 positions agree with TRBD2. CDR3 in DNA: TGTGCCAGCAGCCTACTAGCGGGAGTAAAAGAGCAGTACTTC. Protein sequence: CASSLLAGVKEQYF. The full variable domain, with the rest looked up from reference TRBV7-2 and TRBJ2-7, is GAGVSQSPSNKVTEKGKDVELRCDPISGHTALYWYRQSLGQGLEFLIYFQGNSAPDKSGLPSDRFSAERTGGSVSTLTIQRTQQEDSAVYLCASSLLAGVKEQYFGPGTRLTVT.